Presented here are 5 T cell receptor beta chains from one specimen sequenced in a study of technical replicates of blood from several donors. Here immunoSEQ multiplex PCR was the method, and the copy in TCRdb shows in-frame clones only, minus some. The repertoire holds 100,000 or so clones, 96% seen once, with approximately 0.2% in the top ten. Sequenced: T cells isolated from PBMCs. The receptors derive from a human donor in good health.

The chain carries TRBV5-1 and TRBJ1-1; 10 nucleotides match TRBD1. Losses at the gene ends were 4 bases for V and 1 base for J; bases not matched to a gene: 7. Germline-derived CDR1 and CDR2 are SGHRS and YFSETQ. The CDR3 has 16 residues. For the CDR3, the DNA is TGCGCCAGCAGCATCATGGGACAGGGGAAGAACACTGAAGCTTTCTTT. Translation: CASSIMGQGKNTEAFF.

The V and J genes are TRBV2 and TRBJ1-5; D remains ambiguous. The germline V gene has CDR1 SNHLY and CDR2 FYNNEI. The CDR3 is made up of 14 amino acids. V was pared by 8 bases and J by 5 bases, with 16 bases between. In DNA, the CDR3 is TGTGCCAGCCGCGAGTCAGGTTTATATCAGCCCCAGCATTTT. Its protein is CASRESGLYQPQHF.

This clone was seen just once. V usage is TRBV29-1 and J usage is TRBJ1-1, with TRBD1 as a possible D gene (6 bases). Germline V CDR1 and CDR2: SQVTM, ANQGSEA. Trimming pared 4 bases from V and 0 bases from J, leaving 9 bases between. The CDR3 is 13 amino acids. The CDR3 loop reads CSVVDRLNTEAFF. CDR3 coding DNA: TGCAGCGTTGTTGACAGGTTGAACACTGAAGCTTTCTTT.

This chain uses TRBV6-6 with TRBJ1-1, with no clear D. The CDR3 consists of 14 residues. CDR1 and CDR2 (germline): MNHNY, SVGAGI (reference sequence). Trimming removed 2 bases from V and 4 bases from J, with 11 bases in between. The CDR3 bases are TGTGCCAGCAGTTACAGTCCGGGTGCCACTGAAGCTTTCTTT. Its translation is CASSYSPGATEAFF.

The CDR3 protein is CASSLPRTSGSLRDAPAYEQYF. The CDR3 DNA follows: TGTGCCAGCAGCTTACCCCGAACTAGCGGGAGCCTCCGGGACGCACCTGCCTACGAGCAGTACTTC. The rearrangement uses TRBV13 and TRBJ2-7, with 11 nucleotides matching TRBD2. Germline assignment: CDR1 PRHDT and CDR2 FYEKMQ (reference sequence). V lost 2 bases, J lost 2 bases, and 23 bases stayed unmatched. The length of the CDR3 is 22 residues.